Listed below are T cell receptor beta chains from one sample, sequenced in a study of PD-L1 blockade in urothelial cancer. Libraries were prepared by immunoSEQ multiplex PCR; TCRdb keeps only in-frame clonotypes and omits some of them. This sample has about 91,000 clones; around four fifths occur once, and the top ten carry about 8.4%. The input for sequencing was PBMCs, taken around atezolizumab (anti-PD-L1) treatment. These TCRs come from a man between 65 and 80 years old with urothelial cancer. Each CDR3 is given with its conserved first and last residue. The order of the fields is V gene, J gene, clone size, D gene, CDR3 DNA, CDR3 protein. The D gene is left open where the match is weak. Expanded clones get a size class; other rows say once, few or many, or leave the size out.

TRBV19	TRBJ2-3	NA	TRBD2	TGTGCCAGTAGTGACCTAGCGGGAGCAGATACGCAGTATTTT	CASSDLAGADTQYF
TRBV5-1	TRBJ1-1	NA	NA	TGCGCCAGCAGCTTGGCCGCGGCGGGGACGGTGGACATGAACACTGAAGCTTTCTTT	CASSLAAAGTVDMNTEAFF
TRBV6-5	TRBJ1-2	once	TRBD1	TGTGCCAGCAGTAACCTCGACAGGGGCGGAGGCTACACCTTC	CASSNLDRGGGYTF
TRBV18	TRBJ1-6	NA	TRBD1	TGTGCCAGCTCACCACTCCCGGGACAGAATTCACCCCTCCACTTT	CASSPLPGQNSPLHF
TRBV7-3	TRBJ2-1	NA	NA	TGTGCCAGCAGCTCCCTCCGGACGGGGGAGCAGTTCTTC	CASSSLRTGEQFF
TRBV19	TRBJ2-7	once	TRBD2	TGTGCCAGTAGTACCCGGACTAGCGGGAAAGACGAGCAGTACTTC	CASSTRTSGKDEQYF
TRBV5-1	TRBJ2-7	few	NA	TGCGCCAGCAGCTCAAATTCTGGACACTACGAGCAGTACTTC	CASSSNSGHYEQYF
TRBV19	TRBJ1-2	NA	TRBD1	TGTGCCAGTAGTGAGGACAGGGGCAACTATGGCTACACCTTC	CASSEDRGNYGYTF
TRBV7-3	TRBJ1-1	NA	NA	TGTGCCAGCAGCTCCTTAGGAGGGGTGAACACTGAAGCTTTCTTT	CASSSLGGVNTEAFF
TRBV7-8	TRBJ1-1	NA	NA	TGTGCCAGCAGCCCCCGACAGGCCACTGAAGCTTTCTTT	CASSPRQATEAFF
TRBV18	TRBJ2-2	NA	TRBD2	TGTGCCAGCTCACCACTAGCGGGGGCCCACACCGGGGAGCTGTTTTTT	CASSPLAGAHTGELFF
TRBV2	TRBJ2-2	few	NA	TGTGCCAGCACCCTCGGGGGGCTCTTTTCCGGGGAGCTGTTTTTT	CASTLGGLFSGELFF
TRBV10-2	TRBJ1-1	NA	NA	TGCGCCAGCAGTGAGGGGGCGGAGAACACTGAAGCTTTCTTT	CASSEGAENTEAFF
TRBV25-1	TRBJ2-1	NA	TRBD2	TGTGCCAGCAGTCCCGGGACTAGCAATGAGCAGTTCTTC	CASSPGTSNEQFF
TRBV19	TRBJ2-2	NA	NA	TGTGCCAGTAGTTCAGGGGTTTACACCGGGGAGCTGTTTTTT	CASSSGVYTGELFF
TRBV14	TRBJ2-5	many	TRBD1	TGTGCCAGCAGTTCGGGACAGGATCATCTGGAGACCCAGTACTTC	CASSSGQDHLETQYF
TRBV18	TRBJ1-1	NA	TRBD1	TGTGCCAGCTCACCAAGACAGGGGAACACTGAAGCTTTCTTT	CASSPRQGNTEAFF
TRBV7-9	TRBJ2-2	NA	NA	TGTGCCAGCAGCCGGGACATAAACACCGGGGAGCTGTTTTTT	CASSRDINTGELFF
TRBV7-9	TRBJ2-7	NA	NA	TGTGCCAGCAGCTTAGGGGCAGGCCTACCCTACGAGCAGTACTTC	CASSLGAGLPYEQYF
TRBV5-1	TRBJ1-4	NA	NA	TGCGCCAGCAGCTTGGTAGGAGGAGGTAATGAAAAACTGTTTTTT	CASSLVGGGNEKLFF
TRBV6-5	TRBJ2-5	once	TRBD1	TGTGCCAGCAGTTACGGGACAGGCCAAGAGACCCAGTACTTC	CASSYGTGQETQYF
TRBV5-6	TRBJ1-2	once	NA	TGTGCCAGCAGCTATCGGGAAGGTGGTGGCTACACCTTC	CASSYREGGGYTF
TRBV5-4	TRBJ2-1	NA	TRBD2	TGTGCCAGCAGCCCTCGGGGAGGGCTCGGCAATGAGCAGTTCTTC	CASSPRGGLGNEQFF
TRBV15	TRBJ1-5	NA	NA	TGTGCCACCAGCAGAGCGGGGGGACCAAATCAGCCCCAGCATTTT	CATSRAGGPNQPQHF
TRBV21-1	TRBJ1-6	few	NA	TGTGCCAGCAGCAAAGAAGACAGCAAGTATAATTCACCCCTCCACTTT	CASSKEDSKYNSPLHF
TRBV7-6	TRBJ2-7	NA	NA	TGTGCCAGCAGCTTATCTAGTTACGAGCAGTACTTC	CASSLSSYEQYF
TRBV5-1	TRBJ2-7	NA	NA	TGCGCCAGCAGCATCACCGCCGGGAGCGTGTTCGTTGAGCAGTACTTC	CASSITAGSVFVEQYF
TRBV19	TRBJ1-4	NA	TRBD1	TGTGCCAGCAGACAGGGTAATTTGGATGAAAAACTGTTTTTT	CASRQGNLDEKLFF
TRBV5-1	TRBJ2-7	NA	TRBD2	TGCGCCAGCAGCTTGGCCAGTGCGGGAGTGGCCGGCGAGCAGTACTTC	CASSLASAGVAGEQYF
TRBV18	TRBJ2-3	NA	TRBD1	TGTGCCAGCTCACCACAAAGGACAGGGCTATCAGATACGCAGTATTTT	CASSPQRTGLSDTQYF
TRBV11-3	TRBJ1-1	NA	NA	TGTGCCAGCAGCCCACCTGGGGGGGAAGCTTTCTTT	CASSPPGGEAFF
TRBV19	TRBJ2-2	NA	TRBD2	TGTGCCAGTAGTATGGGACTAGCCCGAACCGGGGAGCTGTTTTTT	CASSMGLARTGELFF
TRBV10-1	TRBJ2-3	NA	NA	TGCGCCAGCATTCGACAGAGAGCCGGCACAGATACGCAGTATTTT	CASIRQRAGTDTQYF
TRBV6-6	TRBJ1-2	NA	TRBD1	TGTGCCAGCAGTCCGGGACAGGGGGCGGAGAGCTATGGCTACACCTTC	CASSPGQGAESYGYTF
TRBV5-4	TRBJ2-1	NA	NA	TGTGCCAGCAGCTTGGGGGACTCCCGCTTTAATGAGCAGTTCTTC	CASSLGDSRFNEQFF
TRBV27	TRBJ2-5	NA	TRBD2	TGTGCCAGCAGTTTATCCTTTACTAGCGGGAGTCATCAGTACTTC	CASSLSFTSGSHQYF
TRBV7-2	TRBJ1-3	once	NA	TGTGCCAGCAGCTTAATGGGTGGCGCCGGCGGTAGCTCTGGAAACACCATATATTTT	CASSLMGGAGGSSGNTIYF
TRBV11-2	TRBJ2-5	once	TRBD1	TGTGCCAGCAGCCCCGGACAGGGTGAGGGAGAGACCCAGTACTTC	CASSPGQGEGETQYF
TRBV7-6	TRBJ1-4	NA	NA	TGTGCCAGCAGCTTAGGGGGCGGCCGGGAAAAACTGTTTTTT	CASSLGGGREKLFF
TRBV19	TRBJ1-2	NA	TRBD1	TGTGCCAGTAGTATGTGGGCAGGGGGCGGCTATGGCTACACCTTC	CASSMWAGGGYGYTF
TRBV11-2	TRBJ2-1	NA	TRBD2	TGTGCCAGCAGCTTAGGGACTAGCGGGAGAAGCTCCTACAATGAGCAGTTCTTC	CASSLGTSGRSSYNEQFF
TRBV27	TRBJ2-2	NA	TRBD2	TGTGCCAGCAGTCCCCGGGGAGGGACGAACACCGGGGAGCTGTTTTTT	CASSPRGGTNTGELFF
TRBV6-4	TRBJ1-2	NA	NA	TGTGCCAGCAGTCGAGACGTCGGGAGTAACTATGGCTACACCTTC	CASSRDVGSNYGYTF
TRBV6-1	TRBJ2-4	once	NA	TGTGCCAGCAGTGAATTTCGGGGGAACATTCAGTACTTC	CASSEFRGNIQYF
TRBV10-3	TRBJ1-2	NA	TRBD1	TGTGCCATCAGTGAAACCGGACAGGGGTATGGCTACACCTTC	CAISETGQGYGYTF
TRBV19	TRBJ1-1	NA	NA	TGTGCCAGTATTGGAAACGGAGTGACTGAAGCTTTCTTT	CASIGNGVTEAFF
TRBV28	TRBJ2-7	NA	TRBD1	TGTGCCAGCAGTCCTCCGGGACAGGGTTTAAGGGTGTACTTC	CASSPPGQGLRVYF
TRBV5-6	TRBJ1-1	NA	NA	TGTGCCAGCAGCCAACAGGGCCCTGAAGCTTTCTTT	CASSQQGPEAFF